This T cell receptor (beta chain) is drawn from a study of human T cells and chemical hapten exposure. Whole-study results and caveats: Expanded TCRs showed more large CDR3 clusters than pre-sensitization or healthy control sets.

There are many counts of this clonotype. Its target is not known. Indicated time point: pre-sensitization, week 0. Treatment of the sample: therapeutic diphenylcyclopropenone sensitization with weekly scalp DPC. Donors, patients with alopecia ranging from 18 to 70 years old and judged suitable for DPC, provided samples. Total RNA was isolated from unfractionated whole blood. The germline V gene encodes CDR1 MNHNS and CDR2 SASEGT. This CDR3 contains 14 residues. The junction had 0 bases not matched to a gene; V was cut back by 1 base and J by 4 bases. TCRdb passed the RACE reads through MiXCR, listing each CDR3 protein once. The repertoire holds some 330,000 distinct CDR3 sequences, with approximately 5% as singletons.

This chain joins TRBV6-1 and TRBJ2-3; 9 nucleotides line up with TRBD1. The sequencing here drew on whole blood, taken in connection with sensitization to the hapten diphenylcyclopropenone (DPC). This receptor was identified in a woman aged 18-29 years with alopecia areata. Some clones in this sample may be carry-over from other donors' samples. CDR3 protein: CASSEGQGADTQYF. The CDR3 region has the DNA TGTGCCAGCAGTGAAGGACAGGGGGCAGATACGCAGTATTTT.